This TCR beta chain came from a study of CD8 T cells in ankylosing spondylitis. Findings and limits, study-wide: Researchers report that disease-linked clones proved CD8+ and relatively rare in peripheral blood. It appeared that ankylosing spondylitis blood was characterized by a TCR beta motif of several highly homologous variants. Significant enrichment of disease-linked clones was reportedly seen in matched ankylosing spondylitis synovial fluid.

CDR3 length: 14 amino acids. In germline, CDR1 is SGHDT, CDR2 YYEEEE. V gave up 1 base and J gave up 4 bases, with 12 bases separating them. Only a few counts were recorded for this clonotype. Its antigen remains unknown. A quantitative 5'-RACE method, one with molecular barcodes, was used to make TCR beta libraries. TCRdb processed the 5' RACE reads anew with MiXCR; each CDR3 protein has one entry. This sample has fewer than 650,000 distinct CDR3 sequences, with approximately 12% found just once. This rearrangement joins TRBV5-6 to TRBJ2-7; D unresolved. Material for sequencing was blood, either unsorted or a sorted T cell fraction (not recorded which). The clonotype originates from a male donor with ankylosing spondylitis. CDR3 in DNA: TGTGCCAGCAGCTTGAAGACTTACCATTACGAGCAGTACGTC. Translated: CASSLKTYHYEQYV.